The present entry profiles one TCR beta chain with its context. Its matching antigen is unknown. CDR1 and CDR2 from the germline V gene are SSHAT and FNYEAQ (reference sequence). The CDR3 consists of 17 residues. Trimming took 4 bases from V and 3 from J; bases not matched to a gene: 14. The sample is drawn from a study of T cell responses to AZD1222 COVID-19 vaccine. Profiled with immunoSEQ multiplex PCR; TCRdb holds only in-frame clones, not every one. The sample records fewer than 130,000 clones, 90% to 95% being singletons. Study conclusions and caveats: Vaccination with two AZD1222 doses was followed by a rise in Spike-specific TCR breadth and depth.

This TCR was recovered from an adult in good health. This specimen was peripheral blood, taken on day 0 of AZD1222 vaccination. This chain links TRBV7-7 with TRBJ1-2; 7 positions match TRBD1. Here the CDR3 reads CASSSGDRVGPYYGYTF. CDR3 DNA sequence: TGTGCCAGCAGCTCCGGAGACAGGGTAGGTCCCTACTATGGCTACACCTTC.